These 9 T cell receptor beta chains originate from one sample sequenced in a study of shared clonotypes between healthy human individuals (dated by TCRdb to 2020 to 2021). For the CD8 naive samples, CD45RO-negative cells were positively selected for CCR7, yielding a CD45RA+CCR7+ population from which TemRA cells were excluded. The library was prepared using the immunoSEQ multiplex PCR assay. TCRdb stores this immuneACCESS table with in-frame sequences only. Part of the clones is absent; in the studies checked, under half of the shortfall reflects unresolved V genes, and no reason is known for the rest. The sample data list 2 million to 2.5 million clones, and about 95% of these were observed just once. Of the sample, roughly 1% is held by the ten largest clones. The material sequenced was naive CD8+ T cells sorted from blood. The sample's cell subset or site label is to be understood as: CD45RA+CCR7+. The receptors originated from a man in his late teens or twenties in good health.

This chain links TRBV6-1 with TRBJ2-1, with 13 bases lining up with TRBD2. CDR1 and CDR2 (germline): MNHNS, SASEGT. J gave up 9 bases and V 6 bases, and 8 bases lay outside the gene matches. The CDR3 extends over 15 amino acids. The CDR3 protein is CASSELAGGRGEQFF. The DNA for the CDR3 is TGTGCCAGCAGCGAACTAGCGGGAGGGCGCGGTGAGCAGTTCTTC.

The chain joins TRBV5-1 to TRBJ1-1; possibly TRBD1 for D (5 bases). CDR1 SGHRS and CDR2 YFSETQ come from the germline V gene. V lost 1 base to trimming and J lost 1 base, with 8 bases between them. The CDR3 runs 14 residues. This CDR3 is CASSLHGQNTEAFF. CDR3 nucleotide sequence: TGCGCCAGCAGCTTGCATGGACAGAACACTGAAGCTTTCTTT.

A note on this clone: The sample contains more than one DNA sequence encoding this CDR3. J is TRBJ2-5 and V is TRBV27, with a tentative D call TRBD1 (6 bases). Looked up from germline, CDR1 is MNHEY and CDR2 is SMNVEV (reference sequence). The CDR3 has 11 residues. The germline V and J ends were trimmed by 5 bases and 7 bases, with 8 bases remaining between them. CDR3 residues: CASSLGGTQYF. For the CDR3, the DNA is TGTGCCAGCAGTCTAGGGGGGACCCAGTACTTC.

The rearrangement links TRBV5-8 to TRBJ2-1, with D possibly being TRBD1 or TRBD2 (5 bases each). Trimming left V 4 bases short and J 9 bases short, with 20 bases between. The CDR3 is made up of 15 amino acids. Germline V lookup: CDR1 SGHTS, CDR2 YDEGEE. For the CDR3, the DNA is TGTGCCAGCAGCGCGATCCCCACGGGGCAGGCTGAGCAGTTCTTC. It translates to CASSAIPTGQAEQFF.

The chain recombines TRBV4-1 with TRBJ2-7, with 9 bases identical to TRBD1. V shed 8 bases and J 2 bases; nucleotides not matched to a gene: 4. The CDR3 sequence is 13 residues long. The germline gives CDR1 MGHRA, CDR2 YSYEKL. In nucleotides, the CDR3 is TGCGCCAGCTCAGGGACAGGGACCTACGAGCAGTACTTC. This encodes CASSGTGTYEQYF.

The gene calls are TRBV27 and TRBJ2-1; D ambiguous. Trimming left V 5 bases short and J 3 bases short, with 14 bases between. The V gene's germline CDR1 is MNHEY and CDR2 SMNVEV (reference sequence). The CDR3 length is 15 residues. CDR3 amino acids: CASSTGGTVYNEQFF. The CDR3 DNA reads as TGTGCCAGCAGTACCGGTGGAACGGTCTACAATGAGCAGTTCTTC.

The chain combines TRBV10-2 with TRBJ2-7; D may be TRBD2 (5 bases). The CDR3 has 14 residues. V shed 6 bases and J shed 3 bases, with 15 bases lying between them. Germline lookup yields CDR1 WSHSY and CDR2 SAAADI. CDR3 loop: CASSGGTTDYEQYF. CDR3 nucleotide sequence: TGCGCCAGCAGCGGAGGTACTACCGACTACGAGCAGTACTTC.

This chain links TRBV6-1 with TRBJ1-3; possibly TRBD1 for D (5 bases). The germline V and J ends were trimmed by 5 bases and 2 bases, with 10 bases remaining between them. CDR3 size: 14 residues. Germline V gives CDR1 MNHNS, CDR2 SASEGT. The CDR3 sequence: CASSNSGTGNTIYF. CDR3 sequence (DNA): TGTGCCAGCAGTAATTCAGGGACTGGAAACACCATATATTTT.

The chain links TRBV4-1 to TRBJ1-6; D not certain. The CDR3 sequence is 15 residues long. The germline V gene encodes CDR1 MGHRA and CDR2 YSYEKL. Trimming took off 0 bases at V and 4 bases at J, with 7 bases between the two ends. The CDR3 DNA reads TGCGCCAGCAGCCAAGAATCAGTTTATAATTCACCCCTCCACTTT. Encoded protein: CASSQESVYNSPLHF.